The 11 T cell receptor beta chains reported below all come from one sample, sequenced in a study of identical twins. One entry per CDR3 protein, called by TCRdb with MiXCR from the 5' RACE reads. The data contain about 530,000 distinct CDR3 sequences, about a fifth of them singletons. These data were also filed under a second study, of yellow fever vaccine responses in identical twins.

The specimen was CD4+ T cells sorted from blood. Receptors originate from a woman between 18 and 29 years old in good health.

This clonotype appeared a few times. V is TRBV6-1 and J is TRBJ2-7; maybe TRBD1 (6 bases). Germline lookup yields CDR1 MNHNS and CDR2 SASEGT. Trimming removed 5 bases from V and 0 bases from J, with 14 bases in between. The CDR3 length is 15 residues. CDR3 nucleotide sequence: TGTGCCAGCAGTAGAGACAGGACCAGCTCCTACGAGCAGTACGTC. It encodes CASSRDRTSSYEQYV.

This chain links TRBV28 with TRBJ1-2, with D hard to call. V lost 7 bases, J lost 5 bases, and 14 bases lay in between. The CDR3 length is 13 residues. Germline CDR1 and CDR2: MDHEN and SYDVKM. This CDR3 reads CASTSDGPYGYTF. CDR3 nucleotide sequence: TGTGCCAGCACCTCAGACGGTCCTTATGGCTACACCTTC.

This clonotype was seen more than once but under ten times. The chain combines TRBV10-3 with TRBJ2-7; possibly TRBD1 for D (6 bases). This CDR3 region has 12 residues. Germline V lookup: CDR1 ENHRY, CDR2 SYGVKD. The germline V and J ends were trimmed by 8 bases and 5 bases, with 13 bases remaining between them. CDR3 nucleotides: TGTGCCATCGCGTCAGGGGACCACGAGCAGTACGTC. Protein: CAIASGDHEQYV.

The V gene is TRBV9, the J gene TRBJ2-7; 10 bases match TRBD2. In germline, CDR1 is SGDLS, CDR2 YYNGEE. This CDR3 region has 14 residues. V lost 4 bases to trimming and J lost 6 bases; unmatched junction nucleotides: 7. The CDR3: CASSPSGSASEQYF. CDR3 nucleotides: TGTGCCAGCAGCCCTAGCGGGAGTGCCTCCGAGCAGTACTTC. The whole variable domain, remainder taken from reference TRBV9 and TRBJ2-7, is DSGVTQTPKHLITATGQRVTLRCSPRSGDLSVYWYQQSLDQGLQFLIQYYNGEERAKGNILERFSAQQFPDLHSELNLSSLELGDSALYFCASSPSGSASEQYFGPGTRLTVT.

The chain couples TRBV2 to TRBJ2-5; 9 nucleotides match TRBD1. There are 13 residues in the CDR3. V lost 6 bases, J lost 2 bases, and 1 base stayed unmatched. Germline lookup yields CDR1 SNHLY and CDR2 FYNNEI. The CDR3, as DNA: TGTGCCAGCAGGGGACAGGGTCAAGAGACCCAGTACTTC. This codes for CASRGQGQETQYF.

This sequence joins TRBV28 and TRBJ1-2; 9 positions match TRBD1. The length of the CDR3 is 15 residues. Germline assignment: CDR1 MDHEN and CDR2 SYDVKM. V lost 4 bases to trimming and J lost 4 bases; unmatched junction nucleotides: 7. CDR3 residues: CASSYRDRASYGYTF. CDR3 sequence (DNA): TGTGCCAGCAGTTACAGGGACAGGGCGTCCTATGGCTACACCTTC.

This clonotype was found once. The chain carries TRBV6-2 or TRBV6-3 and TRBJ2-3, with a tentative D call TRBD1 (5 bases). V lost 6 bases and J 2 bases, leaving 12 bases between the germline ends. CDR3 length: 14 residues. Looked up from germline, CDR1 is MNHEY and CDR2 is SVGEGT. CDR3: CASRSTGYTDTQYF. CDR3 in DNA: TGTGCCAGCAGATCCACAGGCTACACAGATACGCAGTATTTT.

Here the CDR3 DNA reads TGTGCCACCAGTGCCCTTCTGGGGGCTAGCGGGAGTAAGGGCACAGATACGCAGTATTTT. Protein sequence: CATSALLGASGSKGTDTQYF. The genes are TRBV24-1 and TRBJ2-3; 10 nucleotides align to TRBD2. The V gene's germline CDR1 is KGHDR and CDR2 SFDVKD. This CDR3 is 20 amino acids long. After removal of 5 bases from V and 1 base from J, the junction contained 17 bases not matched to a gene.

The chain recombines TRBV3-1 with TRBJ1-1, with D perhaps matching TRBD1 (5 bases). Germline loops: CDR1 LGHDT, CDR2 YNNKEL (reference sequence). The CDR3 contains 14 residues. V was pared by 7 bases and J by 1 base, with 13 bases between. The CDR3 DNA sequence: TGTGCCAGCACTAAAACAGGAAAGAACACTGAAGCTTTCTTT. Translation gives CASTKTGKNTEAFF.

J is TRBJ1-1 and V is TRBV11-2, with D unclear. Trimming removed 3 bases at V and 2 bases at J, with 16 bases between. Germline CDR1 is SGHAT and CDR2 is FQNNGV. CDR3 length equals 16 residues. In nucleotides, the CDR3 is TGTGCCAGCAGCTTTCCCCCGACGGGCGGAAACACTGAAGCTTTCTTT. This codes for CASSFPPTGGNTEAFF.

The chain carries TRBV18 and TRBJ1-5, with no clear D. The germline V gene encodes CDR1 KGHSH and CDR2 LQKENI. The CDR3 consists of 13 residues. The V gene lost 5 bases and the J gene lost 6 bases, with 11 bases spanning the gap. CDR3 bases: TGTGCCAGCTCAAAGATCATGGGTCAGCCCCAGCATTTT. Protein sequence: CASSKIMGQPQHF.